This TCR beta chain appears in the sequencing data of a study of T cells in Graves' hyperthyroidism and ophthalmopathy. General study results and limits: Among thyroid clonotypes expanded above 0.001, most also appeared in blood. Separating ophthalmopathy from stable hyperthyroidism was achieved by a 13 V-J model. The model made its ophthalmopathy prediction, and onset followed a median approximately 6 months later.

Patients with ophthalmopathy all had a Clinical Activity Score of at least 3, a NOSPECS grade of at least 4 and duration under 3 months. This CDR3 has 15 residues. CDR1 DFQATT and CDR2 SNEGSKA come from the germline V gene (reference sequence). J lost 4 bases, V lost 3 bases, and 5 bases had no gene match. There were TCR beta CDR3 regions amplified from RNA transcripts. With the HTBI primer set, the TCR CDR3 went through a first round of RT-PCR. Via MiXCR, TCRdb re-called the multiplex PCR reads, giving one row per CDR3 protein. The data show roughly 500,000 distinct CDR3 sequences, around 15% seen once. This clonotype has at least ten counts. Its antigen is not identified.

The source material was blood. The chain is built from TRBV20-1 and TRBJ2-1; 11 bases are a match to TRBD2. This TCR was recovered from a woman aged 25 to 39 with Graves' ophthalmopathy. CDR3 nucleotide sequence: TGCAGTGCTAGCCCCGGGACTAGCGGTTACAATGAGCAGTTCTTC. It translates to CSASPGTSGYNEQFF.